This TCR beta chain comes out of a study of blood T cell repertoires in COVID-19. Libraries were prepared by immunoSEQ multiplex PCR; TCRdb keeps only in-frame clonotypes and omits some of them. This table holds 68,000 or so clones, approximately 90% found once. Source material: peripheral blood. The TCR comes from a woman between 45 and 60 years old with COVID-19, enrolled during active disease.

The CDR3 here is CASSVDFTDTQYF. The CDR3 DNA sequence: TGTGCCAGCAGTGTAGACTTCACAGATACGCAGTATTTT. The chain carries TRBV6-4 and TRBJ2-3; D not certain. Germline lookup yields CDR1 MRHNA and CDR2 SNTAGT. This CDR3 region has 13 residues. V dropped 4 bases and J dropped 2 bases, with 7 bases sitting between them.